This TCR beta chain emerged from a study of CD8 T cells in ankylosing spondylitis. Concerning this clonotype: Its matching antigen is unknown.

Trimming pared 6 bases from V and 5 bases from J, leaving 22 bases between. The CDR3 totals 15 residues. The germline V gene encodes CDR1 DFQATT and CDR2 SNEGSKA (reference sequence). TCRdb re-derived calls from the 5' RACE reads in MiXCR, one entry per CDR3 protein. The sample has a few hundred thousand distinct CDR3 sequences; more than 20% are singletons. Study results and caveats: Characteristic of ankylosing spondylitis blood, it appeared, was a TCR beta motif comprising several highly homologous variants.

The TCR sequence derives from a male donor with ankylosing spondylitis. The chain uses TRBV20-1 and TRBJ2-5, with D perhaps matching TRBD1 (7 bases). Sequencing was done on a sample of blood, either unsorted or a sorted T cell fraction (not recorded which). The CDR3 nucleotides are TGCAGTGCAGCTGGACAGGAGGGCCGGGGGGAGACCCAGTACTTC. Translated: CSAAGQEGRGETQYF.